These 28 T cell receptor beta chains were all obtained from the same sample, sequenced in a study of shared clonotypes between healthy human individuals. Clones were sequenced by immunoSEQ multiplex PCR, and TCRdb holds only the in-frame ones, with some missing. The table lists millions of clones, 90% to 95% of them singletons, with over 0.12% in the top ten. Specimen: naive CD4+ T cells sorted from blood. Subset of the sample: CD45RA+ positively selected. These receptors were taken from a young man in good health.

This clone came up a few times. This chain's CDR3 is CSPQEAFF. For the CDR3, the DNA is TGCAGCCCCCAAGAGGCTTTCTTT. The chain is built from TRBV20-1 and TRBJ1-1; D not certain. The germline V gene encodes CDR1 DFQATT and CDR2 SNEGSKA (reference sequence). The CDR3 is 8 amino acids.

The rearrangement links TRBV6-5 to TRBJ1-1; no clear D gene. The germline V gene has CDR1 MNHEY and CDR2 SVGAGI. The V and J ends lost 5 bases and 1 base respectively, with 8 bases between them. This CDR3 is built from 13 residues. CDR3: CASSPTQNTEAFF. In DNA, the CDR3 is TGTGCCAGCAGTCCAACGCAGAACACTGAAGCTTTCTTT.

The rearrangement uses TRBV6-1 and TRBJ2-1; 15 nucleotides match TRBD2. The V gene's germline CDR1 is MNHNS and CDR2 SASEGT. J gave up 8 bases and V 1 base, and 3 bases lay outside the gene matches. The CDR3 totals 16 residues. The CDR3 spells CASSEGTSGGAYEQFF. As DNA, the CDR3 is TGTGCCAGCAGTGAAGGGACTAGCGGGGGGGCATATGAGCAGTTCTTC.

The chain combines TRBV27 with TRBJ2-2; possibly TRBD2 for D (5 bases). CDR3 length: 14 residues. The germline gives CDR1 MNHEY, CDR2 SMNVEV (reference sequence). Trimming took off 7 bases at V and 5 bases at J, with 14 bases between the two ends. CDR3 nucleotides: TGTGCCAGCAAAGCGGCGGCCCCGACCGGGGAGCTGTTTTTT. It yields the protein CASKAAAPTGELFF.

The chain is built from TRBV2 and TRBJ2-3, with TRBD2 matching 9 bases. The J segment lost 1 base and the V segment lost 9 bases, leaving 8 bases of the junction unmatched. CDR3 size: 15 residues. CDR1 and CDR2 (germline): SNHLY, FYNNEI. The CDR3 nucleotides read TGTGCCAGTCGCGGGGGGGGCCTGGGCACAGATACGCAGTATTTT. It encodes CASRGGGLGTDTQYF.

Details on this clone: Other DNA sequences in this sample translate to the same CDR3. The gene calls are TRBV7-2 and TRBJ2-5; tentative D call: TRBD2 (6 bases). Looked up from germline, CDR1 is SGHTA and CDR2 is FQGNSA. The CDR3 is 16 residues long. The germline V and J ends were trimmed by 0 bases and 2 bases, with 13 bases remaining between them. This CDR3 is CASSLAASGGQETQYF. CDR3 in DNA: TGTGCCAGCAGCTTAGCGGCTAGTGGAGGGCAAGAGACCCAGTACTTC.

The J gene is TRBJ2-2, the V gene TRBV6-1, with unresolved D. The CDR3 totals 13 residues. Trimming took 8 bases from V and 5 from J, leaving 12 bases between them. The germline V gene encodes CDR1 MNHNS and CDR2 SASEGT. CDR3 residues: CASDKEGTGELFF. CDR3 bases: TGTGCCAGCGATAAGGAAGGAACCGGGGAGCTGTTTTTT.

In its sample, this clone was seen once. The chain has TRBV5-4 and TRBJ2-3, with D possibly matching TRBD2 (6 bases). Trimming shortened V by 4 bases and J by 0 bases, and 12 bases separated the two germline ends. Germline-derived CDR1 and CDR2 are SGHNT and YYREEE (reference sequence). This CDR3 region has 15 residues. Here the CDR3 DNA reads TGTGCCAGCAGCCGGGGGTCACATAGCACAGATACGCAGTATTTT. Translation: CASSRGSHSTDTQYF.

The chain uses TRBV10-3 and TRBJ2-5; 7 bases line up with TRBD1. TRBJ2-7 matches the DNA end more closely, so the J call is doubtful. The CDR3 has 12 residues. Germline loops: CDR1 ENHRY, CDR2 SYGVKD. CDR3 sequence reads: CAISEQGFEQYF. The CDR3, as DNA: TGTGCCATCAGTGAACAGGGGTTCGAGCAGTACTTC.

This sequence joins TRBV6-5 and TRBJ2-1; 8 bases are a match to TRBD1. Unmatched junction bases numbered 5, after V lost 6 bases and J lost 7 bases. Germline V gene sequence: CDR1 MNHEY, CDR2 SVGAGI. CDR3 size: 13 residues. Here the CDR3 DNA reads TGTGCCAGCAGCAGGGGGCGCGATAATGAGCAGTTCTTC. The encoded protein is CASSRGRDNEQFF.

The chain is built from TRBV28 and TRBJ2-7; D is possibly TRBD1 (6 bases). CDR1 is MDHEN, CDR2 SYDVKM, per germline. CDR3 length: 14 amino acids. V shed 3 bases and J shed 2 bases, with 11 bases lying between them. CDR3 in DNA: TGTGCCAGCAGTTTGCCAGGGGTTACCTACGAGCAGTACTTC. The encoded protein is CASSLPGVTYEQYF.

The chain is built from TRBV28 and TRBJ2-7; D gene uncertain. CDR1 is MDHEN, CDR2 SYDVKM, per germline. CDR3 length: 12 residues. Deletions cut 4 bases from V and 4 bases from J, with 8 bases between. The CDR3 reads CASSSTKYEQYF. Here the CDR3 DNA reads TGTGCCAGCAGTTCAACCAAGTACGAGCAGTACTTC.

The V and J genes are TRBV2 and TRBJ2-5; D ambiguous. CDR1 and CDR2 (germline): SNHLY, FYNNEI. Trimming took off 3 bases at V and 2 bases at J, with 13 bases between the two ends. There are 15 residues in the CDR3. DNA for the CDR3: TGTGCCAGCAGTGAGCTTAGCTGGTGGCAAGAGACCCAGTACTTC. Residues: CASSELSWWQETQYF.

This clone has just one count. This chain joins TRBV19 and TRBJ2-7; D may be TRBD1 (5 bases). CDR1 is LNHDA and CDR2 is SQIVND in the germline V gene (reference sequence). V was trimmed by 9 bases and J by 2 bases, leaving 17 bases between them. This CDR3 comprises 14 residues. In nucleotides, the CDR3 is TGTGCCAGCAGGGCCGGCAGAATACCCTACGAGCAGTACTTC. This translates into CASRAGRIPYEQYF.

This sequence joins TRBV5-4 and TRBJ1-1, with a tentative D call TRBD1 (6 bases). This CDR3 is built from 14 residues. CDR1 and CDR2 (germline): SGHNT, YYREEE (reference sequence). V was pared by 5 bases and J by 0 bases, with 11 bases between. The CDR3 protein is CASRKGGLNTEAFF. CDR3 DNA: TGTGCCAGCAGGAAAGGGGGTTTGAACACTGAAGCTTTCTTT.

Points on this clone: Other nucleotide sequences from this sample produce the same CDR3. Here the CDR3 DNA reads TGTGCCTGGAGTCCAGGTCCTGGAAACACCATATATTTT. Its translation is CAWSPGPGNTIYF. The genes are TRBV30 and TRBJ1-3; no clear D gene. The length of the CDR3 is 13 residues. The germline CDR1 and CDR2 sequences are GTSNPN and SVGIG (reference sequence). Trimming removed 2 bases from V and 2 bases from J, with 7 bases in between.

V and J are TRBV18 and TRBJ1-1; D ambiguous. The V end was cut by 2 bases, the J end by 1 base, with 8 bases between. The CDR3 totals 14 residues. Germline-derived CDR1 and CDR2 are KGHSH and LQKENI. CDR3 sequence: CASSPVQANTEAFF. The CDR3 region has the DNA TGTGCCAGCTCACCAGTCCAGGCGAACACTGAAGCTTTCTTT.

Comment on this clone: Other DNA sequences in this sample translate to the same CDR3. The chain uses TRBV7-2 and TRBJ1-5; unclear D gene. Germline loops: CDR1 SGHTA, CDR2 FQGNSA. The CDR3 is 12 amino acids. V was cut by 3 bases and J by 3 bases, with 3 bases left in between. CDR3 DNA sequence: TGTGCCAGCAGCTTTTACAATCAGCCCCAGCATTTT. This codes for CASSFYNQPQHF.

The rearrangement uses TRBV27 and TRBJ2-5, with 10 bases fitting TRBD2. Germline V gene data show CDR1 as MNHEY and CDR2 as SMNVEV (reference sequence). V lost 5 bases, J lost 2 bases, and 5 bases stayed unmatched. The CDR3 extends over 15 amino acids. The CDR3 here is CASSVLAGVQETQYF. In nucleotides, the CDR3 is TGTGCCAGCAGTGTCCTAGCGGGGGTTCAAGAGACCCAGTACTTC.

The chain couples TRBV5-6 to TRBJ2-1, with D tentatively TRBD1 or TRBD2 (5 bases each). The germline gives CDR1 SGHDT, CDR2 YYEEEE. This CDR3 region has 14 residues. V lost 7 bases to trimming and J lost 9 bases, with 20 bases between them. The DNA of the CDR3 is TGTGCCAGCCTGAGCCGGGGCGTTGGTGGTGAGCAGTTCTTC. The encoded protein is CASLSRGVGGEQFF.

V gene TRBV7-8 combines with J gene TRBJ2-5; TRBD1 might be the D (5 bases). The CDR3 totals 15 residues. V lost 1 base and J lost 3, with 12 bases in between. Germline V lookup: CDR1 SGHVS, CDR2 FQNEAQ. The CDR3 protein is CASSLDRTLEETQYF. In DNA form, the CDR3 reads TGTGCCAGCAGCTTAGACAGGACCCTTGAAGAGACCCAGTACTTC.

The rearrangement links TRBV5-6 to TRBJ2-5; 7 bases line up with TRBD2. Germline V lookup: CDR1 SGHDT, CDR2 YYEEEE. The CDR3 is 14 residues long. V trimming: 4 bases; J trimming: 5 bases; junction bases outside the gene matches: 8. The CDR3 nucleotides read TGTGCCAGCAGCCCCAACTCCGGGGGGGAGACCCAGTACTTC. Translating it yields CASSPNSGGETQYF.

The sample holds one count of this clone. The chain combines TRBV29-1 with TRBJ2-2; 7 positions agree with TRBD2. The CDR3 consists of 15 residues. Trimming removed 7 bases from V and 3 bases from J; junction bases left unmatched: 11. CDR1 and CDR2 (germline): SQVTM, ANQGSEA. The CDR3 DNA reads as TGCAGCGCAAGTGGGGAGGGCCGGGACACCGGGGAGCTGTTTTTT. Its translation: CSASGEGRDTGELFF.

The chain recombines TRBV10-3 with TRBJ2-2; 8 nucleotides line up with TRBD2. V shed 4 bases, J shed 6 bases, and the junction held 7 bases outside the gene matches. The CDR3 totals 15 residues. The germline gives CDR1 ENHRY, CDR2 SYGVKD. The CDR3: CAISASGGPPGELFF. CDR3 bases: TGTGCCATCAGTGCTTCGGGAGGGCCGCCCGGGGAGCTGTTTTTT.

The CDR3: CASREQETNTEAFF. The DNA of the CDR3 is TGTGCCAGCAGAGAACAGGAGACGAACACTGAAGCTTTCTTT. The genes are TRBV6-5 and TRBJ1-1; tentatively, D is TRBD1 (5 bases). Germline V gives CDR1 MNHEY, CDR2 SVGAGI. With 6 bases removed from V and 1 base from J, the gap between germline ends came to 12 bases. The CDR3 is 14 amino acids.

For this clone: The junction and the germline gene differ at one end; a read error may be behind it. The chain has TRBV7-2 and TRBJ1-1; D remains ambiguous. This CDR3 has 14 residues. Germline CDR1 reads SGHTA; CDR2 reads FQGNSA. The CDR3 bases are TGTGCCAGCAGGTTAGGCGGCGAGGAGTCTGAAGCTTTCTTT. Translated: CASRLGGEESEAFF.

This chain joins TRBV27 and TRBJ2-7, with 7 bases lining up with TRBD2. The germline CDR1 and CDR2 sequences are MNHEY and SMNVEV (reference sequence). After removal of 6 bases from V and 2 bases from J, the junction contained 13 bases not matched to a gene. The CDR3 is 16 amino acids. CDR3 nucleotide sequence: TGTGCCAGCAGGGAACTTGGGTCTAGCGGAGCCTACGAGCAGTACTTC. Translation: CASRELGSSGAYEQYF.

The genes are TRBV10-3 and TRBJ1-2, with a possible D match to TRBD1 (6 bases). CDR3 size: 16 residues. Germline assignment: CDR1 ENHRY and CDR2 SYGVKD. V lost 1 base to trimming and J lost 0 bases, with 12 bases between them. CDR3 sequence reads: CAISELPTGANYGYTF. For the CDR3, the DNA is TGTGCCATCAGTGAGTTACCGACAGGAGCTAACTATGGCTACACCTTC.